The sequence of this TCR beta chain was determined in a study of blood T cell repertoires in COVID-19. TCRdb's copy holds only in-frame clones and misses some; the assay was immunoSEQ multiplex PCR. The sample lists 250,000 to 300,000 clones, 75% to 90% occurring once. The CDR3 runs to 16 residues. Looked up from germline, CDR1 is SEHNR and CDR2 is FQNEAQ (reference sequence). V shed 5 bases, J shed 5 bases, and the junction held 9 bases outside the gene matches. This TCR was sampled from a woman aged 70 to 79 with COVID-19, enrolled during active disease. The J gene is TRBJ1-6, the V gene TRBV7-9; 7 bases are shared with TRBD1. Sequencing was carried out using peripheral blood. For the CDR3, the DNA is TGTGCCAGCAGCCTTGTCGGACAGGCCCATAATTCACCCCTCCACTTT. This gives the protein CASSLVGQAHNSPLHF.